These 11 T cell receptor beta chains were all obtained from the same sample, sequenced in a study of blood T cell repertoires in COVID-19 (dated by TCRdb to the early 2020s). The library was built by means of the immunoSEQ multiplex PCR assay. TCRdb stores this immuneACCESS table with in-frame sequences only. Part of the clones is absent; in the studies checked, under half of the shortfall reflects unresolved V genes, and no reason is known for the rest. For this sample there are about 120,000 clones; around 79% appear just once. Clones ranked in the top ten supply about 2.1% of the sample. The source material was peripheral blood. The receptor source for this set is a man between 65 and 85 years old with acute or convalescent COVID-19.

The chain couples TRBV24-1 to TRBJ2-3; 7 bases line up with TRBD1. This CDR3 has 17 residues. V shed 4 bases and J 3 bases; nucleotides not matched to a gene: 12. Germline-derived CDR1 and CDR2 are KGHDR and SFDVKD. The CDR3 loop reads CATSDRGARQGTDTQYF. The CDR3 nucleotides are TGTGCCACCAGTGACCGAGGGGCTCGACAGGGAACAGATACGCAGTATTTT.

The chain couples TRBV5-1 to TRBJ1-1; tentative D call: TRBD1 (6 bases). V was clipped by 2 bases and J by 4 bases, with 9 bases between them. This CDR3 is 13 amino acids long. The V gene's germline CDR1 is SGHRS and CDR2 YFSETQ. Here the CDR3 DNA reads TGCGCCAGCAGCTTCGCAGGGGTCACTGAAGCTTTCTTT. Its translation: CASSFAGVTEAFF. Full variable domain (rest looked up from reference TRBV5-1 and TRBJ1-1): KAGVTQTPRYLIKTRGQQVTLSCSPISGHRSVSWYQQTPGQGLQFLFEYFSETQRNKGNFPGRFSGRQFSNSRSEMNVSTLELGDSALYLCASSFAGVTEAFFGQGTRLTVV.

The chain carries TRBV14 and TRBJ1-4; D is perhaps TRBD1 (6 bases). From germline, CDR1 is SGHDN and CDR2 FVKESK. V gave up 1 base and J gave up 10 bases, with 13 bases separating them. The length of the CDR3 is 14 residues. CDR3: CASSQVGQIGKLFF. The CDR3 DNA follows: TGTGCCAGCAGCCAAGTAGGACAGATTGGAAAACTGTTTTTT. The full variable domain, completed using reference TRBV14 and TRBJ1-4, is EAGVTQFPSHSVIEKGQTVTLRCDPISGHDNLYWYRRVMGKEIKFLLHFVKESKQDESGMPNNRFLAERTGGTYSTLKVQPAELEDSGVYFCASSQVGQIGKLFFGSGTQLSVL.

The chain uses TRBV25-1 and TRBJ1-2; D unclear. The CDR3 totals 13 residues. Germline CDR1 is MGHDK and CDR2 is SYGVNS. V was trimmed by 2 bases and J by 4 bases, leaving 8 bases between them. This chain's CDR3 is CASSEAGGYGYTF. CDR3 bases: TGTGCCAGCAGTGAAGCAGGAGGCTATGGCTACACCTTC.

The chain carries TRBV25-1 and TRBJ2-7; tentatively, D is TRBD1 (5 bases). This CDR3 has 14 residues. CDR1 and CDR2 from the germline V gene are MGHDK and SYGVNS. V was clipped by 3 bases and J by 2 bases, with 11 bases between them. CDR3 sequence: CASSESRAPYEQYF. CDR3 nucleotide sequence: TGTGCCAGCAGTGAGTCCAGGGCACCCTACGAGCAGTACTTC.

This clone is a singleton in its sample. The chain employs TRBV5-1 and TRBJ1-2, with 9 nucleotides matching TRBD1. Germline loops: CDR1 SGHRS, CDR2 YFSETQ. After removal of 4 bases from V and 5 bases from J, the junction contained 12 bases not matched to a gene. The CDR3 is 16 amino acids. The CDR3 is CASSPGQGGSGYGYTF. CDR3 bases: TGCGCCAGCAGCCCGGGACAGGGAGGATCGGGGTATGGCTACACCTTC.

The gene calls are TRBV7-6 and TRBJ1-2; the D gene is possibly TRBD1 (6 bases). Germline-derived CDR1 and CDR2 are SGHVS and FNYEAQ. The CDR3 is 13 residues long. Trimming cost V 5 bases and J 7 bases, with 14 bases left between them. This chain's CDR3 is CASSHRDKAGYTF. The CDR3 bases are TGTGCCAGCAGCCACCGGGACAAAGCTGGCTACACCTTC.

This clone was counted a single time. The V call is TRBV27, the J call TRBJ1-1, with D possibly TRBD1 on 5 matching bases. Germline CDR1 and CDR2: MNHEY and SMNVEV (reference sequence). Deletions cut 7 bases from V and 5 bases from J, with 23 bases between. CDR3 length: 16 amino acids. CDR3 in DNA: TGTGCCAGCACCTCATTCCTTGGAACGGGGGTGACTGAAGCTTTCTTT. Residues: CASTSFLGTGVTEAFF.

The rearrangement uses TRBV6-2 or TRBV6-3 and TRBJ1-1, with 7 bases fitting TRBD1. The CDR3 spans 13 residues. CDR1 and CDR2 (germline): MNHEY, SVGEGT. The V segment lost 4 bases and the J segment 5 bases; nucleotides outside the gene matches: 4. The CDR3 DNA is TGTGCCAGCAGTTCGAACAGGGGTACTGAAGCTTTCTTT. It is translated as CASSSNRGTEAFF.

The chain carries TRBV7-9 and TRBJ1-6; 8 positions match TRBD1. J was trimmed by 7 bases and V by 5 bases; bases with no gene match: 7. This CDR3 has 15 amino acids. Germline CDR1 is SEHNR and CDR2 is FQNEAQ (reference sequence). CDR3 bases: TGTGCCAGCAGCCCAGGGGGCGCGTGGAATTCACCCCTCCACTTT. Translating gives CASSPGGAWNSPLHF.

The gene calls are TRBV5-6 and TRBJ1-5, with TRBD1 matching over 8 bases. With V trimmed by 4 bases and J by 7 bases, 7 bases remained unmatched. Germline V gene sequence: CDR1 SGHDT, CDR2 YYEEEE. The CDR3 length is 14 residues. The CDR3 DNA follows: TGTGCCAGCAGCGTCGGACAGGGAAGCCAGCCCCAGCATTTT. Its translation: CASSVGQGSQPQHF.